The 27 T cell receptor beta chains presented below share a single source sample, sequenced in a study of T cell changes during pregnancy in multiple sclerosis. Some clones are missing from TCRdb's copy, which holds only in-frame ones; the method was immunoSEQ multiplex PCR. Of over 45,000 clones listed, roughly 88% were seen once; the top ten hold around 1.2%. The sample in question was CD4+ T cells from peripheral blood mononuclear cells, obtained in the second trimester of pregnancy. Every receptor here comes from a female donor with multiple sclerosis, enrolled in a pregnancy study.

This sequence joins TRBV28 and TRBJ2-1; 7 bases align to TRBD2. CDR3 length: 13 residues. J lost 7 bases, V lost 6 bases, and 6 bases had no gene match. In germline, CDR1 is MDHEN, CDR2 SYDVKM. The chain's CDR3 is CASSQGLRNEQFF. DNA for the CDR3: TGTGCCAGCAGCCAGGGACTACGGAATGAGCAGTTCTTC.

The sample holds one count of this clone. The CDR3 DNA sequence: TGCGCCAGCAGCATGCAGGGTTCGAACACCGGGGAGCTGTTTTTT. This codes for CASSMQGSNTGELFF. The chain uses TRBV10-1 and TRBJ2-2; perhaps TRBD1 as D (5 bases). V lost 6 bases, J lost 0 bases, and 11 bases lay in between. CDR3 length equals 15 residues. Per the germline V gene, CDR1 is WNHNN and CDR2 is SYGVQD (reference sequence).

This chain joins TRBV7-9 and TRBJ2-2; D remains ambiguous. Trimming removed 0 bases at V and 5 bases at J, with 7 bases between. The CDR3 runs to 14 residues. Germline V gene data show CDR1 as SEHNR and CDR2 as FQNEAQ (reference sequence). This chain's CDR3 is CASSLAHTTGELFF. In DNA, the CDR3 is TGTGCCAGCAGCTTAGCGCACACGACCGGGGAGCTGTTTTTT.

The chain couples TRBV30 to TRBJ2-7; perhaps TRBD2 as D (5 bases). In germline, CDR1 is GTSNPN, CDR2 SVGIG (reference sequence). CDR3 length equals 12 residues. V lost 0 bases to trimming and J lost 4 bases, with 7 bases between them. CDR3 nucleotide sequence: TGTGCCTGGAGTGTTAGCGTATACGAGCAGTACTTC. Protein: CAWSVSVYEQYF. The full variable domain, rest sourced from reference TRBV30 and TRBJ2-7, is SQTIHQWPATLVQPVGSPLSLECTVEGTSNPNLYWYRQAAGRGLQLLFYSVGIGQISSEVPQNLSASRPQDRQFILSSKKLLLSDSGFYLCAWSVSVYEQYFGPGTRLTVT.

The chain employs TRBV5-1 and TRBJ2-1; D may be TRBD2 (6 bases). The V and J ends lost 5 bases and 0 bases respectively, with 18 bases between them. This CDR3 is 17 amino acids long. Germline CDR1 is SGHRS and CDR2 is YFSETQ. The CDR3 DNA reads as TGCGCCAGCAGAAGTTATAGCGGATCGGCCTCCTACAATGAGCAGTTCTTC. It codes for CASRSYSGSASYNEQFF.

In its sample, this clone is medium-sized. The chain has TRBV11-1 and TRBJ1-1; 7 bases fit TRBD1. The germline V gene has CDR1 SGHAT and CDR2 FQDESV (reference sequence). V lost 6 bases, J lost 2 bases, and 6 bases stayed unmatched. The CDR3 has 14 amino acids. The CDR3 is CASRPGTANTEAFF. The CDR3 DNA follows: TGTGCCAGCAGGCCCGGGACAGCAAACACTGAAGCTTTCTTT.

CDR3 nucleotide sequence: TGTGCCAGCAGCTCTTTAGCGGGAGGAACATACAATGAGCAGTTCTTC. Its protein is CASSSLAGGTYNEQFF. The rearrangement joins TRBV7-2 to TRBJ2-1, with 10 nucleotides matching TRBD2. Germline V CDR1 and CDR2: SGHTA, FQGNSA. Trimming removed 4 bases from V and 4 bases from J; junction bases left unmatched: 7. The CDR3 consists of 16 residues.

The chain recombines TRBV2 with TRBJ1-5; D is possibly TRBD1 (6 bases). Germline assignment: CDR1 SNHLY and CDR2 FYNNEI. CDR3 length equals 13 residues. Trimming pared 6 bases from V and 4 bases from J, leaving 10 bases between. DNA of the CDR3: TGTGCCAGCAGAACCACAGGGAATCAGCCCCAGCATTTT. It codes for CASRTTGNQPQHF.

The rearrangement joins TRBV6-5 to TRBJ2-3; D unclear. Germline V lookup: CDR1 MNHEY, CDR2 SVGAGI. V dropped 5 bases and J dropped 4 bases, with 10 bases sitting between them. This CDR3 is 13 amino acids long. The chain's CDR3 is CASSPPNADTQYF. The CDR3 DNA reads as TGTGCCAGCAGTCCACCTAATGCAGATACGCAGTATTTT.

The chain uses TRBV5-4 and TRBJ2-5; 9 nucleotides agree with TRBD2. Trimming removed 4 bases from V and 3 bases from J; junction bases left unmatched: 13. Germline lookup yields CDR1 SGHNT and CDR2 YYREEE (reference sequence). This CDR3 is built from 17 residues. Here the CDR3 reads CASSPGGSGRVEETQYF. The CDR3 DNA reads as TGTGCCAGCAGCCCAGGGGGTAGCGGGAGAGTGGAAGAGACCCAGTACTTC.

The rearrangement links TRBV18 to TRBJ2-3; no clear D. Germline CDR1 and CDR2: KGHSH and LQKENI. The CDR3 covers 13 residues. Trimming removed 0 bases at V and 5 bases at J, with 6 bases between. The CDR3 DNA reads TGTGCCAGCTCACCACCGGCTTTAGATACGCAGTATTTT. Its protein is CASSPPALDTQYF.

The chain carries TRBV7-2 and TRBJ2-3, with 14 positions matching TRBD2. CDR3 size: 16 residues. Looked up from germline, CDR1 is SGHTA and CDR2 is FQGNSA. J lost 4 bases, V lost 8 bases, and 8 bases had no gene match. CDR3 protein: CASFGLAGGPPDTQYF. In nucleotides, the CDR3 is TGTGCCAGCTTCGGACTAGCGGGAGGTCCCCCAGATACGCAGTATTTT.

The V gene is TRBV5-1, the J gene TRBJ1-2, with TRBD1 matching 9 bases. CDR3 length: 16 amino acids. The V gene end was trimmed by 2 bases and the J gene end by 6 bases; junction bases not matched to a gene: 11. Germline V CDR1 and CDR2: SGHRS, YFSETQ. In nucleotides, the CDR3 is TGCGCCAGCAGCTTCCGGGACAGGGAGATTTATCATGGCTACACCTTC. Residues: CASSFRDREIYHGYTF. Using reference TRBV5-1 and TRBJ1-2 for the parts outside the CDR3, the full variable domain is KAGVTQTPRYLIKTRGQQVTLSCSPISGHRSVSWYQQTPGQGLQFLFEYFSETQRNKGNFPGRFSGRQFSNSRSEMNVSTLELGDSALYLCASSFRDREIYHGYTFGSGTRLTVV.

The V gene is TRBV4-1, the J gene TRBJ2-7, with 9 bases matching TRBD2. In germline, CDR1 is MGHRA, CDR2 YSYEKL. V shed 2 bases, J shed 6 bases, and the junction held 11 bases outside the gene matches. The CDR3 is made up of 16 amino acids. CDR3 nucleotides: TGCGCCAGCAGCCAAACCTCAATAGCGGGAGTAATCGAGCAGTACTTC. Its translation is CASSQTSIAGVIEQYF.

This chain links TRBV18 with TRBJ2-2; 10 bases match TRBD1. This CDR3 is built from 16 residues. Germline V gene lookup returns CDR1 KGHSH and CDR2 LQKENI. The J segment lost 1 base and the V segment lost 3 bases, leaving 2 bases of the junction unmatched. DNA for the CDR3: TGTGCCAGCTCACCGCGGGACAGGGGGAACACCGGGGAGCTGTTTTTT. This translates into CASSPRDRGNTGELFF.

This clone was detected only a few times. The V and J genes are TRBV6-1 and TRBJ1-3; possible D gene TRBD1, 6 bases. The CDR3 length is 14 residues. Trimming removed 6 bases from V and 1 base from J, with 10 bases in between. Germline V gene sequence: CDR1 MNHNS, CDR2 SASEGT. CDR3: CASRKQGSGNTIYF. In DNA form, the CDR3 reads TGTGCCAGCAGGAAACAGGGATCTGGAAACACCATATATTTT.

In this sample, this clone turned up once. The chain uses TRBV10-3 and TRBJ2-3; TRBD2 matches 11 bases. The CDR3 runs 18 residues. J gave up 0 bases and V 0 bases, and 5 bases lay outside the gene matches. Germline V CDR1 and CDR2: ENHRY, SYGVKD. CDR3 DNA: TGTGCCATCAGTGAGTCATATTGGACTAGCGGGAGCACAGATACGCAGTATTTT. Protein product: CAISESYWTSGSTDTQYF.

V usage is TRBV7-3 and J usage is TRBJ1-1; 8 bases match TRBD1. This CDR3 has 14 amino acids. Per the germline V gene, CDR1 is SGHTA and CDR2 is FQGTGA. Trimming at V came to 6 bases and at J to 5 bases, leaving 8 bases not matched to a gene. CDR3 in DNA: TGTGCCAGCAGAGCGGACAGGGCGGGGACTGAAGCTTTCTTT. This gives the protein CASRADRAGTEAFF.

This clone was recorded at least ten times. The chain carries TRBV5-1 and TRBJ1-2, with 10 positions matching TRBD1. This CDR3 contains 15 residues. The V gene's germline CDR1 is SGHRS and CDR2 YFSETQ. J lost 4 bases, V lost 0 bases, and 3 bases had no gene match. The CDR3 DNA is TGCGCCAGCAGCTTGGGGGACAGGGGAGGCTATGGCTACACCTTC. Amino acids: CASSLGDRGGYGYTF.

The rearrangement uses TRBV6-1 and TRBJ1-2, with 8 bases lining up with TRBD1. This CDR3 has 12 residues. CDR1 MNHNS and CDR2 SASEGT come from the germline V gene. V shed 5 bases, J shed 7 bases, and the junction held 3 bases outside the gene matches. Written as DNA, the CDR3 is TGTGCCAGCAGTCAGGGGGCGAGTGGCTACACCTTC. It specifies CASSQGASGYTF.

The chain is built from TRBV5-6 and TRBJ1-1; D possibly corresponds to TRBD1 (6 bases). Germline-derived CDR1 and CDR2 are SGHDT and YYEEEE. The CDR3 is made up of 17 amino acids. The V and J ends lost 2 bases and 1 base respectively, with 18 bases between them. CDR3 in amino acids: CASSLGRGVMGNTEAFF. The CDR3 DNA is TGTGCCAGCAGCTTAGGGAGGGGGGTAATGGGGAACACTGAAGCTTTCTTT.

This rearrangement joins TRBV18 to TRBJ2-7, with D possibly TRBD2 on 5 matching bases. Trimming pared 3 bases from V and 1 base from J, leaving 10 bases between. The length of the CDR3 is 14 residues. Germline loops: CDR1 KGHSH, CDR2 LQKENI. This chain's CDR3 is CASSPGVESYEQYF. Written as DNA, the CDR3 is TGTGCCAGCTCACCGGGAGTTGAGTCCTACGAGCAGTACTTC.

The rearrangement uses TRBV18 and TRBJ1-4; tentative D call: TRBD1 (5 bases). From germline, CDR1 is KGHSH and CDR2 LQKENI. CDR3 size: 13 residues. V lost 6 bases, J lost 7 bases, and 12 bases lay in between. CDR3 sequence (DNA): TGTGCCAGCTCGTCCGACGGGGGTGAAAAACTGTTTTTT. Its translation: CASSSDGGEKLFF.

The chain is built from TRBV28 and TRBJ2-5; possibly TRBD2 for D (7 bases). Germline-derived CDR1 and CDR2 are MDHEN and SYDVKM. This CDR3 spans 15 amino acids. Trimming took off 2 bases at V and 5 bases at J, with 15 bases between the two ends. In nucleotides, the CDR3 is TGTGCCAGCAGTTTAGGGACACTCGGGAGGGAGACCCAGTACTTC. Translation gives CASSLGTLGRETQYF. Supplemented by reference TRBV28 and TRBJ2-5, the full variable domain reads DVKVTQSSRYLVKRTGEKVFLECVQDMDHENMFWYRQDPGLGLRLIYFSYDVKMKEKGDIPEGYSVSREKKERFSLILESASTNQTSMYLCASSLGTLGRETQYFGPGTRLLVL.

This chain connects TRBV18 to TRBJ2-4; D perhaps matches TRBD1 (5 bases). There are 15 residues in the CDR3. V lost 2 bases, J lost 1 base, and 9 bases lay in between. CDR1 and CDR2 from the germline V gene are KGHSH and LQKENI. CDR3 DNA: TGTGCCAGCTCACCAGGCCAGGGTGCCAAAAACATTCAGTACTTC. This translates into CASSPGQGAKNIQYF.

The gene calls are TRBV19 and TRBJ1-1; the D gene is possibly TRBD1 (6 bases). The V end lost 3 bases, the J end lost 2 bases, and 10 bases lay between the germline ends. The CDR3 has 14 amino acids. Germline assignment: CDR1 LNHDA and CDR2 SQIVND (reference sequence). The CDR3 spells CASSIRDKNTEAFF. In DNA form, the CDR3 reads TGTGCCAGTAGTATCCGGGACAAAAACACTGAAGCTTTCTTT.

This clone appeared a few times. The V call is TRBV7-3, the J call TRBJ1-1; D is uncertain. Trimming pared 2 bases from V and 7 bases from J, leaving 8 bases between. Per germline, CDR1 SGHTA and CDR2 FQGTGA. The CDR3 has 12 residues. For the CDR3, the DNA is TGTGCCAGCAGCTTAGGCGGGGTTGAAGCTTTCTTT. It codes for CASSLGGVEAFF.